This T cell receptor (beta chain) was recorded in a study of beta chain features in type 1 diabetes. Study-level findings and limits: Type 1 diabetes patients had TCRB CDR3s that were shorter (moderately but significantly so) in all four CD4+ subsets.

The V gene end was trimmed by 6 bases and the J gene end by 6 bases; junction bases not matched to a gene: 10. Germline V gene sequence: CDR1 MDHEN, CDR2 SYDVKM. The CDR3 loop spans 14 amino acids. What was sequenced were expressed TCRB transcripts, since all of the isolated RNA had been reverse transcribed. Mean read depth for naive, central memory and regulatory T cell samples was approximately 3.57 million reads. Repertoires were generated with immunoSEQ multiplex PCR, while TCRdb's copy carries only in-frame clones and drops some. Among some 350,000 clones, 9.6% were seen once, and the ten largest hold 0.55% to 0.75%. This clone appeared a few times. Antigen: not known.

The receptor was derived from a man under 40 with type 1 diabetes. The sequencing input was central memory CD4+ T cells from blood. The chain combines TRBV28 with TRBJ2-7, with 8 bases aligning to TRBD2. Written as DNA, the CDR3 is TGTGCCAGCAGCGAGACTAGCGATTTTTCCGAGCAGTACTTC. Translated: CASSETSDFSEQYF.